The sequence of this T cell receptor (beta chain) was determined in a study of blood T cell repertoires in COVID-19. Study at large: Acute and convalescent COVID-19 samples came from the United States, Italy and Spain.

Germline V lookup: CDR1 KGHSH, CDR2 LQKENI. The CDR3 contains 14 residues. After removal of 3 bases from V and 3 bases from J, the junction contained 4 bases not matched to a gene. Participant age was roughly 18 to 90 years, and participants resided in approximately 24 US areas. Participants had their cohort set by participant-reported clinical history. This table comes from immunoSEQ multiplex PCR, and its TCRdb copy is limited to in-frame clones, with some not included. The sample lists approximately 200,000 clones, about 90% seen once, with roughly 1.2% in the top ten. This chain joins TRBV18 and TRBJ1-1; 7 nucleotides agree with TRBD1. Sequenced: PBMCs or T cells enriched from blood (not recorded which). This clonotype was obtained from a man aged 30-40 years who had recovered from COVID-19. The CDR3 coding sequence is TGTGCCAGCTCACCCCCCGACAGGGACACTGAAGCTTTCTTT. Protein: CASSPPDRDTEAFF.